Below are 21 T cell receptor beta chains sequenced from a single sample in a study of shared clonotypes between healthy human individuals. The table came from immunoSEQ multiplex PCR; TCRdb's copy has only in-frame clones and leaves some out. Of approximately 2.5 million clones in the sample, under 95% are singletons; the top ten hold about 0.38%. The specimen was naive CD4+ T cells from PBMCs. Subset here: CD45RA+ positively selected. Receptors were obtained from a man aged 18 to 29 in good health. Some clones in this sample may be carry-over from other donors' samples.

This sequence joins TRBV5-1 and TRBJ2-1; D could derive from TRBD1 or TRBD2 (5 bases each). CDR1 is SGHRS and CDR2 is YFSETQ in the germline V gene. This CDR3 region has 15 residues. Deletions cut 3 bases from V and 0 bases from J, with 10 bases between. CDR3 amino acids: CASSWGTDSYNEQFF. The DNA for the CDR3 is TGCGCCAGCAGCTGGGGGACGGACTCCTACAATGAGCAGTTCTTC.

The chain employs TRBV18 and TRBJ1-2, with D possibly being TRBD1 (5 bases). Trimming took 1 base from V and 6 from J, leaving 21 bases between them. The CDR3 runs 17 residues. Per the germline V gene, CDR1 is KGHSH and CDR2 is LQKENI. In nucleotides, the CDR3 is TGTGCCAGCTCACCACAGAGGGACGGATTAAAACGGGATGGCTACACCTTC. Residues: CASSPQRDGLKRDGYTF.

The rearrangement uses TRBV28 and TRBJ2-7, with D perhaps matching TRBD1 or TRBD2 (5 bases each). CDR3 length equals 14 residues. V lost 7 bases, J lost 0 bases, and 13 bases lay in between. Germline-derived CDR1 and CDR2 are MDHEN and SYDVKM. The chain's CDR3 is CASTLGRSSYEQYF. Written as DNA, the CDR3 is TGTGCCAGCACCCTGGGACGTAGCTCCTACGAGCAGTACTTC. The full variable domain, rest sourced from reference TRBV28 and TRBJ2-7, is DVKVTQSSRYLVKRTGEKVFLECVQDMDHENMFWYRQDPGLGLRLIYFSYDVKMKEKGDIPEGYSVSREKKERFSLILESASTNQTSMYLCASTLGRSSYEQYFGPGTRLTVT.

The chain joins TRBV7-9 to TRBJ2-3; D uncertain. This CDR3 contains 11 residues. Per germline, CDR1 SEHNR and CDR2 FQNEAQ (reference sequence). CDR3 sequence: CTINTPDTQYF. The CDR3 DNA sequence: TGTACTATTAACACCCCAGATACGCAGTATTTT.

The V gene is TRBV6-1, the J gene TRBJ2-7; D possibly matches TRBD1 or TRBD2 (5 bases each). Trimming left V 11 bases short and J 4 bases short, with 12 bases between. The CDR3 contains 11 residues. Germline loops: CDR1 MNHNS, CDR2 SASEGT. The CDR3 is CAGGQLYEQYF. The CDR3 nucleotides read TGTGCCGGAGGACAACTATACGAGCAGTACTTC.

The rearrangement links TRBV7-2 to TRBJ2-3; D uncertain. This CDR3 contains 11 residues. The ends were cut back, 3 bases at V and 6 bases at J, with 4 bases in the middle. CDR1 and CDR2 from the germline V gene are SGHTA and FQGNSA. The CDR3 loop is CASSFGDTQYF. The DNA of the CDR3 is TGTGCCAGCAGCTTCGGGGATACGCAGTATTTT.

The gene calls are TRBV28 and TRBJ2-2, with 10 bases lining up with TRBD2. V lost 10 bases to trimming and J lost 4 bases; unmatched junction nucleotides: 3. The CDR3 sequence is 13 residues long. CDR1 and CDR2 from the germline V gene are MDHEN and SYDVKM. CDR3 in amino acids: CATWTSGTGELFF. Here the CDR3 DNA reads TGTGCCACCTGGACTAGCGGCACCGGGGAGCTGTTTTTT.

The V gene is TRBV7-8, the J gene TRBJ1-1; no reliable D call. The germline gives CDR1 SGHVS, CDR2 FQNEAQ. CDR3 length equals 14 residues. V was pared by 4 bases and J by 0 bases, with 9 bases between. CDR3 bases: TGTGCCAGCAGCTCGTCCAGGATGAACACTGAAGCTTTCTTT. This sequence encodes CASSSSRMNTEAFF.

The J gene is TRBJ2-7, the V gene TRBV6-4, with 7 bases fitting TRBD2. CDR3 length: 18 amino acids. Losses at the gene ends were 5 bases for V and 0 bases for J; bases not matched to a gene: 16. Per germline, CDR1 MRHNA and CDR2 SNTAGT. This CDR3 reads CASSKFPVAGLSSYEQYF. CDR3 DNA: TGTGCCAGCAGTAAATTTCCGGTAGCGGGTTTAAGCTCCTACGAGCAGTACTTC.

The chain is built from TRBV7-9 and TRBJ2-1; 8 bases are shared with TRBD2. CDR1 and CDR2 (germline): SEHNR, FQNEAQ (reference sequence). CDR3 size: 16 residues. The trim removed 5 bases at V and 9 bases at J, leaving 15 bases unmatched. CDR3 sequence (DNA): TGTGCCAGCAGCCCCCCCGTAGTAGCGGGATTCAGTGAGCAGTTCTTC. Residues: CASSPPVVAGFSEQFF.

CDR3 nucleotides: TGTGCCAGTAGTATACGGCCTAGCGGGGCCCCCTACGAGCAGTACTTC. It encodes CASSIRPSGAPYEQYF. The gene calls are TRBV19 and TRBJ2-7; 9 bases fit TRBD2. The V gene end was trimmed by 2 bases and the J gene end by 2 bases; junction bases not matched to a gene: 7. CDR3 length equals 16 residues. Germline lookup yields CDR1 LNHDA and CDR2 SQIVND (reference sequence).

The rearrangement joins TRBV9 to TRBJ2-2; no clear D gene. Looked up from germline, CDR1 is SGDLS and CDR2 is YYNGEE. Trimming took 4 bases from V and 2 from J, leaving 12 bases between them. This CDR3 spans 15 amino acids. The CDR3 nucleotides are TGTGCCAGCAGCCCAGACTGGGGAAACACCGGGGAGCTGTTTTTT. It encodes CASSPDWGNTGELFF. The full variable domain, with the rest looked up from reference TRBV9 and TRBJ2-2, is DSGVTQTPKHLITATGQRVTLRCSPRSGDLSVYWYQQSLDQGLQFLIQYYNGEERAKGNILERFSAQQFPDLHSELNLSSLELGDSALYFCASSPDWGNTGELFFGEGSRLTVL.

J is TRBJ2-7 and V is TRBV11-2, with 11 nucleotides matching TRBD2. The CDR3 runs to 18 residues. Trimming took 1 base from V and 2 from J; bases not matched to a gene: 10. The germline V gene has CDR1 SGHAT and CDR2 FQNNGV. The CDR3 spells CASSLVMVAGGPAYEQYF. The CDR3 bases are TGTGCCAGCAGCTTAGTGATGGTAGCGGGAGGGCCAGCCTACGAGCAGTACTTC. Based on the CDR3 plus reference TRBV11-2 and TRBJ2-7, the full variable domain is EAGVAQSPRYKIIEKRQSVAFWCNPISGHATLYWYQQILGQGPKLLIQFQNNGVVDDSQLPKDRFSAERLKGVDSTLKIQPAKLEDSAVYLCASSLVMVAGGPAYEQYFGPGTRLTVT.

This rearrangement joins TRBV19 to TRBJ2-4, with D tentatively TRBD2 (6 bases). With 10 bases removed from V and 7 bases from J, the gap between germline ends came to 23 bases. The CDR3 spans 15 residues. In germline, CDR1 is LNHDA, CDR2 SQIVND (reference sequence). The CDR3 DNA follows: TGTGCCACCCAAGGGCGGGGCTCATTGGGGAACATTCAGTACTTC. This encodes CATQGRGSLGNIQYF.

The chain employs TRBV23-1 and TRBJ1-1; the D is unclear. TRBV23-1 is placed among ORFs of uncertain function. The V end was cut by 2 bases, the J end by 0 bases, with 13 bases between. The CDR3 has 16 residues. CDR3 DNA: TGCGCCAGCAGTCAAGGAGGCAGCCTCATGAACACTGAAGCTTTCTTT. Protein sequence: CASSQGGSLMNTEAFF.

This chain's CDR3 is CASSRASTSNQPQHF. The CDR3 nucleotides read TGTGCCAGCAGCCGAGCCTCTACTAGCAATCAGCCCCAGCATTTT. The rearrangement links TRBV7-2 to TRBJ1-5; D remains ambiguous. The V gene lost 5 bases and the J gene lost 0 bases, with 11 bases spanning the gap. Per germline, CDR1 SGHTA and CDR2 FQGNSA. The CDR3 totals 15 residues.

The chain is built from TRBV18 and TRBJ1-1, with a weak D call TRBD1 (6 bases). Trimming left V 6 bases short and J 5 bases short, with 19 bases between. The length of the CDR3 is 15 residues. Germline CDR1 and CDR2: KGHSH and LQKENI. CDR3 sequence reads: CASSPAGGGRTEAFF. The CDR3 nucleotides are TGTGCCAGCTCGCCCGCGGGGGGCGGTAGGACTGAAGCTTTCTTT.

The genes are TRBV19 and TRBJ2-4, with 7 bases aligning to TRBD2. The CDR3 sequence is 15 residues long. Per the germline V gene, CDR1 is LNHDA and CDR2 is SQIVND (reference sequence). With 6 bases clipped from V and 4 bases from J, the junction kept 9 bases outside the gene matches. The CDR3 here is CASRPPGTNKNIQYF. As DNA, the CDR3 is TGTGCCAGTAGACCCCCCGGGACTAATAAAAACATTCAGTACTTC.

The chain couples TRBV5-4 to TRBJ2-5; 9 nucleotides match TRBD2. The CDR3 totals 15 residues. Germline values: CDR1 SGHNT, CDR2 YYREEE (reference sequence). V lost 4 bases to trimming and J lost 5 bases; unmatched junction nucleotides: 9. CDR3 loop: CASSGLWAGGETQYF. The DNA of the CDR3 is TGTGCCAGCAGCGGCCTGTGGGCGGGAGGGGAGACCCAGTACTTC.

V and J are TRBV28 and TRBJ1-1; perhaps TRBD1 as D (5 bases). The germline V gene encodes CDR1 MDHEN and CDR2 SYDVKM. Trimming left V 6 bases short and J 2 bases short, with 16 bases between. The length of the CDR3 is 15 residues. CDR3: CASSATRGPNTEAFF. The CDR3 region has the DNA TGTGCCAGCAGCGCCACGAGGGGTCCCAACACTGAAGCTTTCTTT.

Written as DNA, the CDR3 is TGTGCCAGCAGCTATATGGGACTCCCTCCGGCAGATACGCAGTATTTT. This sequence encodes CASSYMGLPPADTQYF. The J gene is TRBJ2-3, the V gene TRBV7-3, with D tentatively TRBD2 (6 bases). CDR3 length: 16 residues. V lost 4 bases to trimming and J lost 4 bases, with 18 bases between them. Germline loops: CDR1 SGHTA, CDR2 FQGTGA.